This T cell receptor beta chain stems from a study of beta chain features in type 1 diabetes. Study findings and constraints: Type 1 diabetes patients showed a moderate but significant shortening of TCRB CDR3s in all four CD4+ subsets.

Expressed TCRB transcripts were sequenced because the entire RNA isolate underwent reverse transcription. Clones were sequenced by immunoSEQ multiplex PCR, and TCRdb holds only the in-frame ones, with some missing. The sample holds about 350,000 clones; roughly a fifth are singletons and the top ten take approximately 0.041%. Turning to this clone: Its antigen remains unknown.

V dropped 4 bases and J dropped 7 bases, with 11 bases sitting between them. The CDR3 runs 13 residues. Per germline, CDR1 SGHVS and CDR2 FQNEAQ. The chain carries TRBV7-8 and TRBJ1-5; D is perhaps TRBD1 (5 bases). This sequence was found in a woman in her late teens or twenties in good health. Sequenced: naive CD4+ T cells from blood. In DNA, the CDR3 is TGTGCCAGCAGCTCCAGGGAAGGGCAGCCCCAGCATTTT. This translates into CASSSREGQPQHF.